This note documents a single T cell receptor beta chain sequence. Its antigen is still unknown. Profiled with immunoSEQ multiplex PCR; TCRdb holds only in-frame clones, not every one. Altogether 150,000 to 180,000 clones are present, 88% being singletons, with the ten largest covering around 2.9%. The source of the sample is a study of T cell responses to AZD1222 COVID-19 vaccine. Study-level results: Females outnumbered males among donors, who were mostly white British; clonal diversity was possibly underestimated. Only a handful of AZD1222 recipients were seropositive at baseline.

This sequence originates from an adult in good health. The sequences come from peripheral blood, collected on day 0 of AZD1222 vaccination.

The CDR3 reads CASSLGSLAYEQYF. The CDR3 bases are TGTGCCAGCAGCTTGGGGAGTCTAGCCTACGAGCAGTACTTC. The genes are TRBV5-5 and TRBJ2-7; D gene unclear. CDR1 is SGHKS, CDR2 YYEKEE, per germline (reference sequence). Trimming took 0 bases from V and 2 from J, leaving 9 bases between them. This CDR3 contains 14 residues.